This T cell receptor (beta chain) came from a study of patients and donors after allogeneic stem cell transplantation. Germline CDR1 is SGHDT and CDR2 is YYEEEE. CDR3 length: 15 amino acids. Trimming shortened V by 3 bases and J by 4 bases, and 17 bases separated the two germline ends. TCRdb recomputed calls from the RT-PCR reads with MiXCR, one row per CDR3 protein. The top ten clones hold under 30% of a sample with 95,000 to 120,000 distinct CDR3 sequences, around 36% of them seen once. This clonotype was observed a few times. V and J are TRBV5-6 and TRBJ2-7; tentatively, D is TRBD1 (5 bases). This sequence originates from a human donor who was either an allogeneic HSCT recipient or a stem cell or donor lymphocyte infusion donor (not recorded which). It is not recorded whose cells these are; they may come from a transplant donor. The sample taken for sequencing was blood, either unsorted or a sorted T cell fraction (not recorded which). The CDR3 nucleotides read TGTGCCAGCAGCTCCCGAGCTACAGGAGCATACGAGCAGTACTTC. Amino acid sequence: CASSSRATGAYEQYF.